These T cell receptor beta chains were read from a single sample in a study of blood T cells in healthy people across ages. One entry per CDR3 protein, called by TCRdb with MiXCR from the 5' RACE reads. Altogether about 1.8 million distinct CDR3 sequences are present, less than 50% being singletons, with the ten largest covering approximately 2.1%. What was sequenced was blood. The receptors originated from a woman in her thirties or forties in good health. Both conserved end residues are part of each CDR3. Fields, in order: D gene, clone size, J gene, V gene, CDR3 length, CDR3 DNA, CDR3 protein. D genes are given only for firm matches. Clone size is shown for a subset of rows, as once, few, many or a class of expanded clone.

TRBD2 | few | TRBJ2-1 | TRBV24-1 | 12 | TGTGCCACCACGGGGGGACTTAATGAGCAGTTCTTC | CATTGGLNEQFF
TRBD1 | many | TRBJ2-7 | TRBV9 | 13 | TGTGCCAGCAGTGGGGGACAGACCTACGAGCAGTACTTC | CASSGGQTYEQYF
- | once | TRBJ2-3 | TRBV7-3 | 16 | TGTGCCAGCAGCTTAATGCCAGGGCCTAGCACAGATACGCAGTATTTT | CASSLMPGPSTDTQYF
- | few | TRBJ2-3 | TRBV5-1 | 14 | TGCGCCAGCAGCTTTTCGACGGAAGGCAGTACGCAGTATTTT | CASSFSTEGSTQYF
- | - | TRBJ1-2 | TRBV11-2 | 16 | TGTGCCAGCAGCTTAGTTGGAGCAGGGAAGGACTATGGCTACACCTTC | CASSLVGAGKDYGYTF
TRBD2 | - | TRBJ2-3 | TRBV28 | 16 | TGTACCAGCAGTGCATCTAGCGGGGGGTACACAGATACGCAGTATTTT | CTSSASSGGYTDTQYF
- | once | TRBJ2-5 | TRBV19 | 15 | TGTGCCAGTAGCGACAGGTCTAGGGCACAGGAGACCCAGTACTTC | CASSDRSRAQETQYF
- | few | TRBJ2-5 | TRBV12-3/TRBV12-4 | 16 | TGTGCCAGCAGTTCCTCCGGGGGGCGGTGGGGAGAGACCCAGTACTTC | CASSSSGGRWGETQYF
TRBD1 | - | TRBJ2-2 | TRBV12-3/TRBV12-4 | 14 | TGTGCCAGCAGCGACAGGGGTAACACCGGGGAGCTGTTTTTT | CASSDRGNTGELFF
- | - | TRBJ1-5 | TRBV6-2/TRBV6-3 | 14 | TGTGCCAGCAGTTACTTAAGGGGGAGTCAGCCCCAGCATTTT | CASSYLRGSQPQHF
- | - | TRBJ2-7 | TRBV7-2 | 15 | TGTGCCAGCAGCGTGACAGCGTTATACTCCTACGAGCAGTACTTC | CASSVTALYSYEQYF
- | - | TRBJ2-3 | TRBV18 | 14 | TGTGCCAGCTCACCACTTGGCGAGGCAGATACGCAGTATTTT | CASSPLGEADTQYF
- | - | TRBJ1-2 | TRBV7-2 | 16 | TGTGCCAGCAGCCCGCCCGGCAGAAAAAAGATCTATGGCTACACCTTC | CASSPPGRKKIYGYTF
TRBD1 | - | TRBJ2-7 | TRBV20-1 | 14 | TGCAGTGCCCCGATAGGGACAGGGATCTACGAGCAGTACTTC | CSAPIGTGIYEQYF
- | few | TRBJ2-5 | TRBV6-5 | 14 | TGTGCCAGCAGTTACTTTCGTGGTAGGGAGACCCAGTACTTC | CASSYFRGRETQYF
- | - | TRBJ1-1 | TRBV20-1 | 12 | TGCAGTGCCCTAAGTTGGAACACTGAAGCTTTCTTT | CSALSWNTEAFF
TRBD2 | few | TRBJ2-5 | TRBV29-1 | 13 | TGCAGCGTCCTAACTGTGGGGGGGGAGACCCAGTACTTC | CSVLTVGGETQYF
TRBD2 | - | TRBJ2-1 | TRBV12-3/TRBV12-4 | 14 | TGTGCCAGCAGTTTGTCTAGCGGGGGGAGTGAGCAGTTCTTC | CASSLSSGGSEQFF
- | - | TRBJ2-5 | TRBV20-1 | 16 | TGCAGTGCTCGATCGATAACGGGGGGCCAGCAAGAGACCCAGTACTTC | CSARSITGGQQETQYF
- | - | TRBJ2-2 | TRBV5-6 | 14 | TGTGCCAGCAGCTTAAGGGTGGTATTCGGGGAGCTGTTTTTT | CASSLRVVFGELFF
- | few | TRBJ2-1 | TRBV24-1 | 17 | TGTGCCACCAGTGAGGCAGGGACGGGGGGCTTTTACAATGAGCAGTTCTTC | CATSEAGTGGFYNEQFF
- | few | TRBJ2-3 | TRBV6-2/TRBV6-3 | 14 | TGTGCCAGCATCCCAGGAGATAGCACAGATACGCAGTATTTT | CASIPGDSTDTQYF
- | many | TRBJ2-7 | TRBV5-1 | 11 | TGCGCCAGCAGCTTTGCTAACGAGCAGTACTTC | CASSFANEQYF
- | - | TRBJ2-1 | TRBV15 | 12 | TGTGCCACCATCGGATGGTACAATGAGCAGTTCTTC | CATIGWYNEQFF
- | - | TRBJ2-5 | TRBV4-3 | 15 | TGCGCCAGCAGCCAGACCCTGGACAGCCAAGAGACCCAGTACTTC | CASSQTLDSQETQYF